The rows below give T cell receptor beta chains drawn from one sample of a study of response to subunit inactivated influenza vaccine. TCRdb used MiXCR to reprocess the RT-PCR reads, holding one entry per CDR3 protein. Among about 310,000 distinct CDR3 sequences, about 20% were seen once, and the ten largest hold around 10%. The material was PBMCs from blood, obtained less than 22 months after vaccination. Every receptor here comes from a man in his fifties or sixties who received an inactivated influenza vaccine. Each CDR3 is given with its conserved first and last residue. D genes are given only for firm matches. Part of the rows lack a size; the others show once, few, many or a class for expanded clones.

CASSEAGHTTNEKLFF	TGTGCCAGCAGTGAGGCAGGACACACAACTAATGAAAAACTGTTTTTT	-	TRBV2	TRBJ1-4	-
CASTPGFSNQPQHF	TGTGCCAGCACCCCAGGGTTTAGCAATCAGCCCCAGCATTTT	-	TRBV28	TRBJ1-5	-
CATSDQDRGYGYTF	TGTGCCACCAGTGACCAGGACAGGGGCTATGGCTACACCTTC	TRBD1	TRBV24-1	TRBJ1-2	few
CASSATGGGEQYF	TGTGCCAGCAGCGCTACAGGGGGCGGCGAGCAGTACTTC	TRBD1	TRBV9	TRBJ2-7	-
CASSPPRTGGSRFEQFF	TGTGCCAGCAGCCCCCCAAGGACAGGGGGCTCCCGTTTTGAGCAGTTCTTC	TRBD1	TRBV7-9	TRBJ2-1	-
CASSPRIFYEQYF	TGTGCCAGCAGTCCCCGGATCTTCTACGAGCAGTACTTC	-	TRBV28	TRBJ2-7	-
CASSSGGQGGYEQYF	TGTGCCAGCAGCTCCGGGGGGCAGGGCGGCTACGAGCAGTACTTC	-	TRBV7-6	TRBJ2-7	-
CASRAARGQYNEQFF	TGTGCCAGCAGGGCCGCCAGGGGGCAATACAATGAGCAGTTCTTC	-	TRBV1	TRBJ2-1	-
CASSFEIAGGGDEQFF	TGCGCCAGCAGCTTTGAAATAGCGGGAGGCGGGGATGAGCAGTTCTTC	TRBD2	TRBV5-1	TRBJ2-1	-
CASSPRRVNEQFF	TGTGCCAGCAGTCCAAGGCGGGTGAATGAGCAGTTCTTC	-	TRBV12-3/TRBV12-4	TRBJ2-1	-
CASSYRLGADTQYF	TGTGCCAGCAGTTACCGTTTAGGGGCAGATACGCAGTATTTT	-	TRBV6-5	TRBJ2-3	-
CASSFDRVMNNEQFF	TGCGCCAGCAGCTTCGACAGGGTCATGAACAATGAGCAGTTCTTC	TRBD1	TRBV5-1	TRBJ2-1	-
CASSIGWAQETQYF	TGTGCCAGCAGTATCGGATGGGCTCAAGAGACCCAGTACTTC	-	TRBV12-3/TRBV12-4	TRBJ2-5	few
CASSLVGRQMNTGELFF	TGTGCCAGCAGCTTAGTTGGGCGCCAGATGAACACCGGGGAGCTGTTTTTT	-	TRBV7-8	TRBJ2-2	-
CASRGQETQYF	TGTGCCAGCAGGGGTCAAGAGACCCAGTACTTC	-	TRBV12-3/TRBV12-4	TRBJ2-5	-
CASTLGVAVRGYTF	TGTGCCAGCACCTTGGGGGTGGCGGTTCGAGGCTACACCTTC	-	TRBV12-3/TRBV12-4	TRBJ1-2	-
CASSTGQGTDTQYF	TGTGCCAGTAGTACCGGGCAGGGAACAGATACGCAGTATTTT	-	TRBV19	TRBJ2-3	many
CASSSTYYEQYF	TGTGCCAGCAGCTCGACGTACTACGAGCAGTACTTC	-	TRBV12-3/TRBV12-4	TRBJ2-7	many
CASSIRFLAKTTEDYGYTF	TGTGCCAGTAGTATTCGGTTTCTGGCAAAAACCACTGAGGACTATGGCTACACCTTC	-	TRBV19	TRBJ1-2	many
CATTFTVRSGEQYF	TGTGCCACCACTTTCACAGTAAGGTCCGGCGAGCAGTACTTC	-	TRBV6-2/TRBV6-3	TRBJ2-7	few
CSASQGLSGNTIYF	TGCAGTGCTAGTCAGGGTCTCTCTGGAAACACCATATATTTT	-	TRBV20-1	TRBJ1-3	few
CSARGQLFRGYTF	TGCAGTGCCCGCGGACAACTATTTCGGGGCTACACCTTC	-	TRBV20-1	TRBJ1-2	few
CASSDSGDTGELFF	TGTGCCAGCAGTGACTCGGGGGACACCGGGGAGCTGTTTTTT	-	TRBV6-4	TRBJ2-2	-
CASSLPELASSYNEQFF	TGTGCCAGTAGTCTCCCCGAACTAGCGAGCTCCTACAATGAGCAGTTCTTC	TRBD2	TRBV19	TRBJ2-1	-